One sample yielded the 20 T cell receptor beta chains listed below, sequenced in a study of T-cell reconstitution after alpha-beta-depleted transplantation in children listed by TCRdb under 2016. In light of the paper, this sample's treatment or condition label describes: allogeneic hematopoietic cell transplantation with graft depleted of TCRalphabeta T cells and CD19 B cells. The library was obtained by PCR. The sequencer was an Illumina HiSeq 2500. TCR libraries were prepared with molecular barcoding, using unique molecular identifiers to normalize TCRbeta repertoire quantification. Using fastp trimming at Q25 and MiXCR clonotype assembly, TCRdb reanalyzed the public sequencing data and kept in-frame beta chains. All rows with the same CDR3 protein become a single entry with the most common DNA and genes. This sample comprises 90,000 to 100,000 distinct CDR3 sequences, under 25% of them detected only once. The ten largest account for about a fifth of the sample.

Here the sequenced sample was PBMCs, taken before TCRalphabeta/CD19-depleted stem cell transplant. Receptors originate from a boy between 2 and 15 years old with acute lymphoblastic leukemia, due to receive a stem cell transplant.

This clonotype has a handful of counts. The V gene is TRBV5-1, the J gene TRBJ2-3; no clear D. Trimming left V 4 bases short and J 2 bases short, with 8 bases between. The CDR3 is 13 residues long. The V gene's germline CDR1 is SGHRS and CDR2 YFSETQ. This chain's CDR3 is CASSAGVTDTQYF. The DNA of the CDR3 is TGCGCCAGCAGCGCAGGAGTCACAGATACGCAGTATTTT. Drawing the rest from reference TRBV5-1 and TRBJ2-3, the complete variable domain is KAGVTQTPRYLIKTRGQQVTLSCSPISGHRSVSWYQQTPGQGLQFLFEYFSETQRNKGNFPGRFSGRQFSNSRSEMNVSTLELGDSALYLCASSAGVTDTQYFGPGTRLTVL.

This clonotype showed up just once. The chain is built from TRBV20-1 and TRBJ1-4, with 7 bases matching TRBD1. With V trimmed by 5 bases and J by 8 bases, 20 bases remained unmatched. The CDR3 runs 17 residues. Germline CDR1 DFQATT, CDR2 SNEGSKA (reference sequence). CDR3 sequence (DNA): TGCAGTGCTTCCGCGGGACAGCTTAATTGGGGATACGAAAAACTGTTTTTT. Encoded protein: CSASAGQLNWGYEKLFF.

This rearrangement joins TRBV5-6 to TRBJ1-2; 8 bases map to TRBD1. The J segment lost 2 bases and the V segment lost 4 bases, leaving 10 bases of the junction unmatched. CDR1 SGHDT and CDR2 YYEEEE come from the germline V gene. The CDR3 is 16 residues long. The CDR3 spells CASSPTWDRLNYGYTF. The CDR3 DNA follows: TGTGCCAGCAGCCCAACTTGGGACAGGCTGAACTATGGCTACACCTTC.

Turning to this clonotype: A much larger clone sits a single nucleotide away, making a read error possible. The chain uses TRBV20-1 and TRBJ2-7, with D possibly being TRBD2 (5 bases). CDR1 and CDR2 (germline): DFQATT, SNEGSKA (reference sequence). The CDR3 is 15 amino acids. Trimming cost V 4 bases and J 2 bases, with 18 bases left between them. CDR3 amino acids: CSAISVERSTYEQYF. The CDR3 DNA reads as TGCAGTGCTATAAGCGTGGAGCGGAGTACCTACGAGCAGTACTTC.

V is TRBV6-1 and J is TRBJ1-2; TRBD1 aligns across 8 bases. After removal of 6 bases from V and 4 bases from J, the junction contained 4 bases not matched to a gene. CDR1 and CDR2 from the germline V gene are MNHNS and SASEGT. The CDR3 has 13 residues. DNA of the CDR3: TGTGCCAGCAGCCGACAGGGGCCCTATGGCTACACCTTC. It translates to CASSRQGPYGYTF.

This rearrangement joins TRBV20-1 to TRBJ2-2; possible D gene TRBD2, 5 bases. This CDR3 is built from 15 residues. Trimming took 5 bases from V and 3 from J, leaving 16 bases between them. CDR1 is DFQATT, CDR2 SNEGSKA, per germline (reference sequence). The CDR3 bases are TGCAGTGCTCCACTTAGGGCGGGCCACACCGGGGAGCTGTTTTTT. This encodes CSAPLRAGHTGELFF.

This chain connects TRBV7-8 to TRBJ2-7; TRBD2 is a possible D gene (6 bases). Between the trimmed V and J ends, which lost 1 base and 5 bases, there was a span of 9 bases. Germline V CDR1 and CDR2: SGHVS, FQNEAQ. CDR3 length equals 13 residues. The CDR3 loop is CASSLEWGDEQYF. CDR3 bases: TGTGCCAGCAGCTTAGAGTGGGGGGACGAGCAGTACTTC.

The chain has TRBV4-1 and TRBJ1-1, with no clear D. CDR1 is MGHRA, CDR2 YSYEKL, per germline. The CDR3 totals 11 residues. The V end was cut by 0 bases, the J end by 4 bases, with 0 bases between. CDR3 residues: CASSQDTEAFF. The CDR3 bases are TGCGCCAGCAGCCAAGACACTGAAGCTTTCTTT.

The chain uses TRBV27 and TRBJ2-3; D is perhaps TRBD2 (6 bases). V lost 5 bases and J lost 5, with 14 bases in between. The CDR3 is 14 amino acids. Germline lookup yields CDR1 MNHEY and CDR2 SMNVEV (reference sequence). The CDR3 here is CASSRRVLGDTQYF. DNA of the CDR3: TGTGCCAGCAGTAGGAGGGTATTAGGAGATACGCAGTATTTT.

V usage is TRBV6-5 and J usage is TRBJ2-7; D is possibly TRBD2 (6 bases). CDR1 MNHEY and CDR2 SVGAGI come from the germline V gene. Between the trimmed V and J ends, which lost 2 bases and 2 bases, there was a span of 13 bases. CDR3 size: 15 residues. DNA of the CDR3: TGTGCCAGCAGTTACGCGCATGGCGGGACCTACGAGCAGTACTTC. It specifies CASSYAHGGTYEQYF.

CDR3 DNA: TGTGCCAGCAACCGTGGGACCCTCGGTGAGCAGTTCTTC. Protein sequence: CASNRGTLGEQFF. J is TRBJ2-1 and V is TRBV6-1; D may be TRBD1 or TRBD2 (5 bases each). CDR3 length: 13 amino acids. The V gene's germline CDR1 is MNHNS and CDR2 SASEGT. Trimming left V 7 bases short and J 9 bases short, with 16 bases between.

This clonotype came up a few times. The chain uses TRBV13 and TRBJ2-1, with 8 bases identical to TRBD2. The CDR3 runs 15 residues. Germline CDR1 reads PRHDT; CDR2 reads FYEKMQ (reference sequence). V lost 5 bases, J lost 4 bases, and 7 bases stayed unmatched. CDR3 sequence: CASSQGAGGYNEQFF. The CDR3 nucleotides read TGTGCCAGCAGCCAGGGTGCGGGGGGATACAATGAGCAGTTCTTC.

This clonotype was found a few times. The DNA of the CDR3 is TGTGCCAGCAGCCCTCGACCCGCAACTAATGAAAAACTGTTTTTT. Translating gives CASSPRPATNEKLFF. The chain is built from TRBV7-2 and TRBJ1-4; D gene unclear. V lost 5 bases, J lost 0 bases, and 10 bases lay in between. CDR1 and CDR2 (germline): SGHTA, FQGNSA. The CDR3 covers 15 residues.

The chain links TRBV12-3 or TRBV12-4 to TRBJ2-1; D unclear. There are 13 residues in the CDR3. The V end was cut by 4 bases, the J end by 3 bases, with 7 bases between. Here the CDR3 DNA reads TGTGCCAGCAGTTCCAGTTTCTACAATGAGCAGTTCTTC. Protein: CASSSSFYNEQFF.

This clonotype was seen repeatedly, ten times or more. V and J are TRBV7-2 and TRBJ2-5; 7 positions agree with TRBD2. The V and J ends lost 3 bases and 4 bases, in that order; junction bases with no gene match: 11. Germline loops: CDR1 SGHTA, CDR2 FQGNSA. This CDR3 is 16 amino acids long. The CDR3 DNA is TGTGCCAGCAGCTTGGAGGTAGCGGGCGGGGCAGAGACCCAGTACTTC. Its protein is CASSLEVAGGAETQYF.

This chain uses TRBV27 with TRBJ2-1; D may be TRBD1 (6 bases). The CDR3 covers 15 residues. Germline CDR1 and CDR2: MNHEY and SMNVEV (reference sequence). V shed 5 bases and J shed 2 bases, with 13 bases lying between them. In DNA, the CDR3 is TGTGCCAGCAGTCCGTTGGGGGCCCCCTACAATGAGCAGTTCTTC. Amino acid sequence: CASSPLGAPYNEQFF.

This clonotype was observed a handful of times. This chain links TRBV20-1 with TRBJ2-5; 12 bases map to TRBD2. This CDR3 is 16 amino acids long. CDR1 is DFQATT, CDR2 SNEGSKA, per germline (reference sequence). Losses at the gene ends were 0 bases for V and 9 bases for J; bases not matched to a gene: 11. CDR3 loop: CSARDLAGGPEGAQYF. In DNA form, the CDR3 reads TGCAGTGCTAGAGATCTAGCGGGAGGGCCGGAAGGGGCCCAGTACTTC.

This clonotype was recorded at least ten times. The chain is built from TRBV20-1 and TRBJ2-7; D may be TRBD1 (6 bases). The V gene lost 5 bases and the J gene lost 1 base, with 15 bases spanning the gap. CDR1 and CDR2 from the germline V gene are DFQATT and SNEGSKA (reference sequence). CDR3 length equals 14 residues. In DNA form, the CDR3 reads TGCAGTGCTCCACATACACAGGGATCCTACGAGCAGTACTTC. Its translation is CSAPHTQGSYEQYF.

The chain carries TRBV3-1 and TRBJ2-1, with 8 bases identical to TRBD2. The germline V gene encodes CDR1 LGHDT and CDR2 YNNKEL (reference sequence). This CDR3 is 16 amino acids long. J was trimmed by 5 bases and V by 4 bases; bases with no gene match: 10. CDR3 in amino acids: CASSLQRGPRDNEQFF. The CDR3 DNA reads TGTGCCAGCAGCCTTCAGCGGGGGCCGAGGGACAATGAGCAGTTCTTC.

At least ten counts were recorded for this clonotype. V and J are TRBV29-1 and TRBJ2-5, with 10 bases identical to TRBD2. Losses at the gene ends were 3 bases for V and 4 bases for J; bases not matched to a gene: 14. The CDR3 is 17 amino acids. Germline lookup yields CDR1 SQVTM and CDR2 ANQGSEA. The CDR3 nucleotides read TGCAGCGTTGAGGTTGGAACTAGCGGGGTCAGAGGAGAGACCCAGTACTTC. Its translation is CSVEVGTSGVRGETQYF.